Detailed here is one T cell receptor beta chain. The J segment lost 6 bases and the V segment lost 0 bases, leaving 13 bases of the junction unmatched. Germline lookup yields CDR1 SGDLS and CDR2 YYNGEE. The CDR3 loop spans 17 amino acids. This specimen belongs to a study of CD8+ T cells in alopecia areata. The study team obtained lesional scalp punch biopsies and peripheral blood from alopecia areata patients. RNA, once extracted, was reverse transcribed into cDNA for use as the sequencing template. The repertoire was sequenced with immunoSEQ multiplex PCR; TCRdb's copy has only in-frame clones and lacks some. The top ten hold about 19% of the sample, which has 150,000 or so clones, around 49% seen once.

The chain uses TRBV9 and TRBJ2-3, with TRBD2 identical over 7 bases. This TCR was sampled from a human donor with alopecia areata. This specimen consisted of CD8+ T cells sorted from blood, obtained at week 0. Here the CDR3 reads CASSVGASGPRRDTQYF. The CDR3 DNA sequence: TGTGCCAGCAGCGTAGGAGCTAGCGGACCCCGGAGGGATACGCAGTATTTT.